The 14 T cell receptor beta chains below come from one sample, sequenced in a study of T cell responses to AZD1222 COVID-19 vaccine. Only in-frame clones appear in the TCRdb table, and some are missing; sequencing was by immunoSEQ multiplex PCR. The table includes 100,000 to 150,000 clones, around 89% detected once. The sample here was peripheral blood, taken on day 0 of MenACWY control vaccination. These receptors came from an adult in good health.

This clone appeared a single time. This chain links TRBV10-1 with TRBJ2-5, with D maybe TRBD1 (6 bases). Germline V gene lookup returns CDR1 WNHNN and CDR2 SYGVQD (reference sequence). This CDR3 spans 14 amino acids. The V end lost 9 bases, the J end lost 5 bases, and 19 bases lay between the germline ends. In DNA form, the CDR3 reads TGCGCCAGAAGGGGGTGGGCCGCGTTCGAGACCCAGTACTTC. It yields the protein CARRGWAAFETQYF.

The count of this clone is one. The rearrangement uses TRBV7-9 and TRBJ1-1, with D possibly TRBD1 on 5 matching bases. V dropped 5 bases and J dropped 8 bases, with 12 bases sitting between them. The CDR3 runs 12 residues. Per germline, CDR1 SEHNR and CDR2 FQNEAQ (reference sequence). CDR3 region: CASSQRGPEAFF. The CDR3 DNA is TGTGCCAGCAGCCAACGGGGCCCCGAAGCTTTCTTT.

This chain links TRBV10-1 with TRBJ2-1, with 7 bases aligning to TRBD2. CDR1 is WNHNN, CDR2 SYGVQD, per germline (reference sequence). CDR3 length equals 15 residues. J was trimmed by 7 bases and V by 0 bases; bases with no gene match: 6. CDR3 in amino acids: CASSESASGRNEQFF. CDR3 DNA: TGCGCCAGCAGTGAGTCGGCTAGCGGAAGAAATGAGCAGTTCTTC.

This chain connects TRBV21-1 to TRBJ1-3. TRBV21-1 is a known pseudogene. CDR3 size: 15 residues. CDR3 protein: CASSKERDSGNTIYF. The CDR3 nucleotides are TGTGCCAGCAGCAAAGAGAGGGACTCTGGAAACACCATATATTTT.

Notes on this clone: Other DNA sequences within the sample encode an identical CDR3. The chain links TRBV5-1 to TRBJ2-7, with D possibly being TRBD2 (6 bases). The CDR3 length is 11 residues. Germline CDR1 is SGHRS and CDR2 is YFSETQ. V lost 7 bases to trimming and J lost 4 bases, with 9 bases between them. CDR3 residues: CASSGAYEQYF. The DNA for the CDR3 is TGCGCCAGCTCGGGAGCGTACGAGCAGTACTTC.

V usage is TRBV12-3 or TRBV12-4 and J usage is TRBJ1-5; weak D call: TRBD1 (6 bases). Trimming left V 4 bases short and J 6 bases short, with 7 bases between. The CDR3 covers 12 residues. The CDR3 DNA is TGTGCCAGCAGTTACAGGGCTCAGCCCCAGCATTTT. Amino acids: CASSYRAQPQHF.

V is TRBV7-3 and J is TRBJ2-3, with 12 positions matching TRBD2. The CDR3 runs 15 residues. The V and J ends lost 4 bases and 6 bases, in that order; junction bases with no gene match: 5. Germline CDR1 SGHTA, CDR2 FQGTGA. CDR3 DNA sequence: TGTGCCAGCAGCTACCTAGCGGGAGGGTCTGATACGCAGTATTTT. Amino acid sequence: CASSYLAGGSDTQYF.

The chain recombines TRBV19 with TRBJ2-7, with TRBD2 matching over 9 bases. The CDR3 covers 13 residues. The germline V gene has CDR1 LNHDA and CDR2 SQIVND (reference sequence). With 6 bases clipped from V and 0 bases from J, the junction kept 0 bases outside the gene matches. This CDR3 reads CASRLAGSYEQYF. In DNA, the CDR3 is TGTGCCAGTAGACTAGCGGGCTCCTACGAGCAGTACTTC. Using reference TRBV19 and TRBJ2-7 for the parts outside the CDR3, the full variable domain is DGGITQSPKYLFRKEGQNVTLSCEQNLNHDAMYWYRQDPGQGLRLIYYSQIVNDFQKGDIAEGYSVSREKKESFPLTVTSAQKNPTAFYLCASRLAGSYEQYFGPGTRLTVT.

The gene calls are TRBV9 and TRBJ2-2; the D call may be TRBD1 or TRBD2 (5 bases each). Germline V gene lookup returns CDR1 SGDLS and CDR2 YYNGEE. The length of the CDR3 is 15 residues. Trimming stripped 0 bases from V and 5 bases from J, with 11 bases between. In nucleotides, the CDR3 is TGTGCCAGCAGCGTAGGAGGGGCGGGTACCGGGGAGCTGTTTTTT. This encodes CASSVGGAGTGELFF.

The gene calls are TRBV6-5 and TRBJ1-1; TRBD1 matches 10 bases. The CDR3 consists of 15 residues. The V and J ends lost 6 bases and 1 base, in that order; junction bases with no gene match: 5. Germline lookup yields CDR1 MNHEY and CDR2 SVGAGI. In DNA form, the CDR3 reads TGTGCCAGCAGCGAGACAGGGGGCAGGAACACTGAAGCTTTCTTT. This codes for CASSETGGRNTEAFF.

The rearrangement uses TRBV7-2 and TRBJ1-2; 7 bases match TRBD1. Trimming cost V 5 bases and J 4 bases; bases outside gene matches: 13. Per the germline V gene, CDR1 is SGHTA and CDR2 is FQGNSA. The CDR3 consists of 16 residues. The CDR3 region is CASSRPRQGVGYGYTF. CDR3 in DNA: TGTGCCAGCAGCCGTCCTCGACAGGGCGTAGGCTATGGCTACACCTTC.

This clone was counted a few times. The gene calls are TRBV2 and TRBJ1-2; D gene unclear. The CDR3 extends over 13 amino acids. V was clipped by 9 bases and J by 5 bases, with 16 bases between them. Per the germline V gene, CDR1 is SNHLY and CDR2 is FYNNEI. The CDR3 spells CASLLSAVYGYTF. The CDR3 DNA reads as TGTGCCAGTTTGCTCAGTGCCGTTTATGGCTACACCTTC.

This clone appeared a single time. The chain uses TRBV5-1 and TRBJ2-2; tentative D call: TRBD2 (6 bases). CDR1 is SGHRS, CDR2 YFSETQ, per germline. The CDR3 totals 17 residues. Between the trimmed V and J ends, which lost 4 bases and 3 bases, there was a span of 19 bases. The CDR3 loop is CASSLSALGGYTGELFF. In DNA form, the CDR3 reads TGCGCCAGCAGCCTATCGGCCTTGGGAGGCTACACCGGGGAGCTGTTTTTT.

The chain couples TRBV5-5 to TRBJ1-5, with 7 bases identical to TRBD1. Germline CDR1 is SGHKS and CDR2 is YYEKEE (reference sequence). V lost 1 base, J lost 4 bases, and 8 bases stayed unmatched. This CDR3 region has 16 residues. The CDR3 loop is CASSLFGRGGNQPQHF. For the CDR3, the DNA is TGTGCCAGCAGCTTGTTTGGCAGGGGGGGAAATCAGCCCCAGCATTTT.